Listed here are 7 T cell receptor beta chains from one sample, sequenced in a study of PD-1 blockade in classical Hodgkin lymphoma. Sequenced by immunoSEQ multiplex PCR; TCRdb stores in-frame clones only, minus some. The sample gives 41,000 or so clones, 55% to 70% of which show up once; around 2.4% is in the top ten. Specified time point: cycle 4 day 1 (C4D1), after five to seven weeks of nivolumab. Each of the patients experienced relapse following autologous stem cell transplantation, and their brentuximab vedotin exposure differed. The sequencing used peripheral blood mononuclear cells (PBMCs), collected before the fourth cycle of nivolumab. Receptors originate from a human donor with classical Hodgkin lymphoma.

This chain uses TRBV27 with TRBJ2-7; D possibly corresponds to TRBD2 (6 bases). Germline assignment: CDR1 MNHEY and CDR2 SMNVEV (reference sequence). Trimming left V 11 bases short and J 9 bases short, with 17 bases between. The CDR3 length is 11 residues. The CDR3 region is CAARGSGGQYF. DNA of the CDR3: TGTGCCGCCCGAGGCTCCGGGGGGCAGTACTTC.

V gene TRBV10-2 combines with J gene TRBJ1-1, with D tentatively TRBD1 (6 bases). V lost 3 bases and J lost 1, with 12 bases in between. From germline, CDR1 is WSHSY and CDR2 SAAADI. The CDR3 consists of 15 residues. CDR3 in amino acids: CASSDVRTENTEAFF. The CDR3, as DNA: TGCGCCAGCAGTGATGTGAGGACAGAGAACACTGAAGCTTTCTTT.

The rearrangement links TRBV5-6 to TRBJ2-2; either TRBD1 or TRBD2 may supply D (5 bases each). V lost 0 bases and J 6 bases, leaving 6 bases between the germline ends. CDR3 length: 13 residues. Germline CDR1 is SGHDT and CDR2 is YYEEEE. Here the CDR3 reads CASSLAGPGELFF. In nucleotides, the CDR3 is TGTGCCAGCAGCTTGGCGGGACCCGGGGAGCTGTTTTTT.

V is TRBV11-1 and J is TRBJ2-2, with D hard to call. With 1 base removed from V and 0 bases from J, the gap between germline ends came to 12 bases. The length of the CDR3 is 17 residues. Germline values: CDR1 SGHAT, CDR2 FQDESV (reference sequence). DNA of the CDR3: TGTGCCAGCAGCTTAGTCTCAGTAGGAGCGAACACCGGGGAGCTGTTTTTT. This encodes CASSLVSVGANTGELFF.

The chain recombines TRBV29-1 with TRBJ2-4; D unresolved. Trimming took 6 bases from V and 0 from J, leaving 12 bases between them. Germline values: CDR1 SQVTM, CDR2 ANQGSEA. This CDR3 comprises 14 residues. CDR3 sequence: CSVSHTGAKNIQYF. The DNA of the CDR3 is TGCAGCGTGTCCCACACCGGAGCCAAAAACATTCAGTACTTC.

The chain couples TRBV7-9 to TRBJ2-7; 7 bases line up with TRBD1. The germline V gene has CDR1 SEHNR and CDR2 FQNEAQ (reference sequence). The ends lost 3 bases at V and 5 bases at J; junction bases unmatched: 4. The CDR3 length is 13 residues. The CDR3 here is CASSLTGTHEQYF. The CDR3, as DNA: TGTGCCAGCAGCTTGACAGGGACCCACGAGCAGTACTTC.

The rearrangement links TRBV5-4 to TRBJ2-3; 8 positions match TRBD1. V lost 1 base and J lost 8; bases outside the gene matches: 15. Germline CDR1 reads SGHNT; CDR2 reads YYREEE (reference sequence). This CDR3 has 17 amino acids. Written as DNA, the CDR3 is TGTGCCAGCAGCTTGAAGGGGACAGGACTTGGTACCGGTACGCAGTATTTT. Its translation is CASSLKGTGLGTGTQYF.